The T cell receptor (beta chain) described here comes from a study of shared clonotypes between healthy human individuals. As for the study in general: Samples came from a couple of female and three male donors aged 18 to 49.

Looked up from germline, CDR1 is SGHNT and CDR2 is YYREEE (reference sequence). Trimming shortened V by 3 bases and J by 8 bases, and 15 bases separated the two germline ends. The CDR3 is 13 amino acids. Profiling relied on immunoSEQ multiplex PCR, and the TCRdb table lists in-frame clones only, not all of them. The sample lists 600,000 to 700,000 clones; 73% were seen once. Sequencing was carried out using memory CD4+ T cells sorted from blood. Indicated subset: CD45RA-negative fraction. The clonotype comes from a woman aged 25-40 years in good health. The rearrangement joins TRBV5-4 to TRBJ2-7; D remains ambiguous. CDR3 DNA: TGTGCCAGCAGCTCCGGCCAGCGTTCACAGCAGTACTTC. This encodes CASSSGQRSQQYF.